This TCR beta chain was profiled in a study of T cells in Graves' hyperthyroidism and ophthalmopathy. CDR1 and CDR2 from the germline V gene are SGHVS and FQNEAQ. With 8 bases clipped from V and 0 bases from J, the junction kept 8 bases outside the gene matches. CDR3 length: 15 residues. Ten or more counts support this clonotype. Amplified regions were TCR beta CDR3 sequences from RNA transcripts. With the HTBI primer set, the TCR CDR3 went through a first round of RT-PCR. TCRdb fed the multiplex PCR reads into MiXCR, producing one record per CDR3 protein. This table holds about 620,000 distinct CDR3 sequences, around 15% found once.

The source of this sequence is a woman between 25 and 40 years old with Graves' hyperthyroidism. The source material was blood. The chain has TRBV7-8 and TRBJ2-3; TRBD1 agrees at 7 bases. CDR3 residues: CASSTGTTSTDTQYF. The CDR3 DNA reads as TGTGCCAGCTCGACAGGGACAACTAGCACAGATACGCAGTATTTT.